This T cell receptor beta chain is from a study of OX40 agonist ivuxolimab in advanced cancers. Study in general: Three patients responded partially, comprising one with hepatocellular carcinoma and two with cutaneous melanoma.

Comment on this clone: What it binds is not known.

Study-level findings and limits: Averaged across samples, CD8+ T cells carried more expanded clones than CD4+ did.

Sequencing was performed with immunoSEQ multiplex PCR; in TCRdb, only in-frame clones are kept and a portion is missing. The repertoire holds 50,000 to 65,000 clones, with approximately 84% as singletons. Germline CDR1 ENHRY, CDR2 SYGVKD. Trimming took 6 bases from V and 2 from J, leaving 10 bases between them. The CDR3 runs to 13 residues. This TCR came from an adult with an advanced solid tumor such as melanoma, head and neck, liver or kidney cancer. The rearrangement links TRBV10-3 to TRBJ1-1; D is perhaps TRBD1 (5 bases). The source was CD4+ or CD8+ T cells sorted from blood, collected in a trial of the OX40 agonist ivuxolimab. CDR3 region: CAIRGLPNTEAFF. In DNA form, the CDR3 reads TGTGCCATCAGGGGACTTCCTAACACTGAAGCTTTCTTT.